One sample yielded the 5 T cell receptor beta chains listed below, sequenced in a study of T cell changes during pregnancy in multiple sclerosis. TCRdb keeps only in-frame clones here, not all; method: immunoSEQ multiplex PCR. Of 35,000 to 50,000 clones listed, 87% are singletons. Sequencing was performed on CD4+ T cells from peripheral blood mononuclear cells, taken after pregnancy. Receptors were obtained from a female donor with multiple sclerosis, enrolled in a pregnancy study.

The CDR3 protein is CASSVVGGNTEAFF. The CDR3 DNA reads TGTGCCAGCAGCGTAGTTGGCGGGAACACTGAAGCTTTCTTT. The chain recombines TRBV9 with TRBJ1-1; no definite D call. Trimming removed 0 bases from V and 1 base from J, with 7 bases in between. CDR1 and CDR2 from the germline V gene are SGDLS and YYNGEE. This CDR3 is built from 14 residues.

V is TRBV18 and J is TRBJ2-5; 7 positions agree with TRBD2. The CDR3 covers 14 residues. With 3 bases clipped from V and 5 bases from J, the junction kept 6 bases outside the gene matches. The germline V gene has CDR1 KGHSH and CDR2 LQKENI. This chain's CDR3 is CASSPQAGRETQYF. The CDR3, as DNA: TGTGCCAGCTCACCCCAAGCGGGACGGGAGACCCAGTACTTC.

The CDR3 spells CAWSVRGGVVETQYF. Here the CDR3 DNA reads TGTGCCTGGAGTGTACGGGGGGGGGTGGTGGAGACCCAGTACTTC. The rearrangement links TRBV30 to TRBJ2-5, with TRBD2 matching over 8 bases. Trimming cost V 0 bases and J 5 bases; bases outside gene matches: 8. Germline V lookup: CDR1 GTSNPN, CDR2 SVGIG (reference sequence). The CDR3 is 15 amino acids. The variable domain in full, completed from reference TRBV30 and TRBJ2-5, reads SQTIHQWPATLVQPVGSPLSLECTVEGTSNPNLYWYRQAAGRGLQLLFYSVGIGQISSEVPQNLSASRPQDRQFILSSKKLLLSDSGFYLCAWSVRGGVVETQYFGPGTRLLVL.

The chain combines TRBV10-3 with TRBJ2-2, with a tentative D call TRBD1 (6 bases). This CDR3 spans 13 amino acids. With 6 bases removed from V and 7 bases from J, the gap between germline ends came to 12 bases. Germline lookup yields CDR1 ENHRY and CDR2 SYGVKD. The chain's CDR3 is CAISQGFGGELFF. The CDR3 DNA is TGTGCCATCAGCCAGGGGTTTGGCGGGGAGCTGTTTTTT.

V and J are TRBV5-1 and TRBJ1-2, with TRBD1 identical over 11 bases. V lost 4 bases to trimming and J lost 5 bases; unmatched junction nucleotides: 4. This CDR3 contains 14 residues. Germline V CDR1 and CDR2: SGHRS, YFSETQ. The CDR3 nucleotides read TGCGCCAGCAGCGAGGGGACAGGGGGGTATGGCTACACCTTC. As protein: CASSEGTGGYGYTF.